This is a list of T cell receptor beta chains from one sample in a study of T-cell memory formation after mild COVID-19. TCRdb used MiXCR to reprocess the 5' RACE reads, holding one entry per CDR3 protein. This sample carries tens of thousands of distinct CDR3 sequences, around 27% of them seen once, and the ten largest clones take roughly 40%. The sequenced material came from PBMCs or a T cell subset sorted from them (not recorded which). The receptors here all came from a man aged 18 to 29 who had mild COVID-19 (a few samples of this study predate the infection). Cell type and time point are not known. Each CDR3 is given with its conserved first and last residue. A D gene is named only where the DNA matches it firmly. The listing skips clone size in some rows; elsewhere it reads once, few, many or a size class.

J: TRBJ2-2
size: NA
D: NA
V: TRBV6-2/TRBV6-3
DNA: TGTGCCAGCAGACCACAGGAACACGGGGAGCTGTTTTTT
CDR3: CASRPQEHGELFF

J: TRBJ2-3
size: few
D: NA
V: TRBV7-2
DNA: TGTGCCAGCAGCATCCGACAGAGCACAGATACGCAGTATTTT
CDR3: CASSIRQSTDTQYF

J: TRBJ2-7
size: few
D: NA
V: TRBV4-1
DNA: TGCGCCAGCAGCCCGGGACACTCCTACGAGCAGTACTTC
CDR3: CASSPGHSYEQYF

J: TRBJ1-1
size: NA
D: NA
V: TRBV6-5
DNA: TGTGCCAGCAGCAAGACCATGAACACTGAAGCTTTCTTT
CDR3: CASSKTMNTEAFF

J: TRBJ2-3
size: NA
D: TRBD2
V: TRBV29-1
DNA: TGCAGCGGGACTAGCGGGGTTTTCACAGATACGCAGTATTTT
CDR3: CSGTSGVFTDTQYF

J: TRBJ2-7
size: many
D: NA
V: TRBV27
DNA: TGTGCCAGCGGACAGGGAGGGACCTCCGAGCAGTACTTC
CDR3: CASGQGGTSEQYF

J: TRBJ1-1
size: few
D: TRBD1
V: TRBV7-8
DNA: TGTGCCAGCAGCTTAGCCCCGACAGGGGCGACCACTGAAGCTTTCTTT
CDR3: CASSLAPTGATTEAFF

J: TRBJ2-2
size: NA
D: NA
V: TRBV4-3
DNA: TGCGCCAGCAGCCAAGACACCCTGGGATACACCGGGGAGCTGTTTTTT
CDR3: CASSQDTLGYTGELFF

J: TRBJ2-7
size: few
D: NA
V: TRBV4-2
DNA: TGTGCCAGCAGCCAGGACAGCGCCTACGAGCAGTACTTC
CDR3: CASSQDSAYEQYF

J: TRBJ2-7
size: NA
D: NA
V: TRBV12-3/TRBV12-4
DNA: TGTGCCAGCAGTTGGAGCCTCTCCTACGAGCAGTACTTC
CDR3: CASSWSLSYEQYF

J: TRBJ2-6
size: NA
D: NA
V: TRBV12-3/TRBV12-4
DNA: TGTGCCAGCAGTTTTAAATTGAGCTCCGGGGCCAACGTCCTGACTTTC
CDR3: CASSFKLSSGANVLTF

J: TRBJ2-3
size: many
D: NA
V: TRBV20-1
DNA: TGCAGTGCCATCACAGATACGCAGTATTTT
CDR3: CSAITDTQYF

J: TRBJ2-3
size: few
D: NA
V: TRBV7-3
DNA: TGTGCCAGCAGCTTCGAATCAGATACGCAGTATTTT
CDR3: CASSFESDTQYF

J: TRBJ2-1
size: NA
D: NA
V: TRBV7-2
DNA: TGTGCCAGCAGCTCAGGACCCCTCGCCCTCTACAATGAGCAGTTCTTC
CDR3: CASSSGPLALYNEQFF

J: TRBJ1-2
size: NA
D: NA
V: TRBV12-3/TRBV12-4
DNA: TGTGCCAGCAGTTCAGGGGCCCCTCACGCCTATTTCTATGGCTACACCTTC
CDR3: CASSSGAPHAYFYGYTF

J: TRBJ1-1
size: NA
D: NA
V: TRBV6-5
DNA: TGTGCCAGCATCCTCAGGGGTGGCAGGGAGGGGACTGAAGCTTTCTTT
CDR3: CASILRGGREGTEAFF

J: TRBJ2-2
size: few
D: NA
V: TRBV7-9
DNA: TGTGCCAGCAGCCCCCTGGCAGGGAGGAGATCCGGGGAGCTGTTTTTT
CDR3: CASSPLAGRRSGELFF

J: TRBJ1-1
size: NA
D: NA
V: TRBV9
DNA: TGTGCCAGCAGCGTCGGGACCGTTAACACTGAAGCTTTCTTT
CDR3: CASSVGTVNTEAFF

J: TRBJ1-1
size: few
D: NA
V: TRBV20-1
DNA: TGCAGTGTGAATGTGGGCGCGAACACTGAAGCTTTCTTT
CDR3: CSVNVGANTEAFF

J: TRBJ1-2
size: NA
D: NA
V: TRBV20-1
DNA: TGCAGTGCTAGAGATCATGGAGGAGTTTCCTATGGCTACACCTTC
CDR3: CSARDHGGVSYGYTF

J: TRBJ2-3
size: NA
D: NA
V: TRBV4-1
DNA: TGCGCCAGCAGCTACCTCACGGCTAGCACAGATACGCAGTATTTT
CDR3: CASSYLTASTDTQYF

J: TRBJ2-1
size: few
D: NA
V: TRBV2
DNA: TGTGCCAGCAGTGACGGGGGACGTGAGCAGTTCTTC
CDR3: CASSDGGREQFF

J: TRBJ2-2
size: many
D: NA
V: TRBV29-1
DNA: TGCAGCGTTGGTGAGGACAGACCGCACACCGGGGAGCTGTTTTTT
CDR3: CSVGEDRPHTGELFF

J: TRBJ2-3
size: NA
D: TRBD2
V: TRBV29-1
DNA: TGCAGCGCCACACTAGCGGATTTCACAGATACGCAGTATTTT
CDR3: CSATLADFTDTQYF

J: TRBJ2-3
size: NA
D: TRBD2
V: TRBV20-1
DNA: TGCAGTGCTACATTAGCGGGAGAAAGCACAGATACGCAGTATTTT
CDR3: CSATLAGESTDTQYF

J: TRBJ2-2
size: few
D: TRBD2
V: TRBV5-1
DNA: TGCGCCAGCAGCTTCGCGGGGGGCGAAAACGGGGAGCTGTTTTTT
CDR3: CASSFAGGENGELFF

J: TRBJ1-2
size: few
D: TRBD1
V: TRBV13
DNA: TGTGCCAGCAGCCCTCGGGACAGGGGAAGGGCTAACTATGGCTACACCTTC
CDR3: CASSPRDRGRANYGYTF

J: TRBJ2-2
size: few
D: NA
V: TRBV6-5
DNA: TGTGCCAGCAGTTATCGGCGGCAGCAGCTGTTTTTT
CDR3: CASSYRRQQLFF

J: TRBJ1-1
size: few
D: NA
V: TRBV9
DNA: TGTGCCAGACGGCTCATGAACACTGAAGCTTTCTTT
CDR3: CARRLMNTEAFF

J: TRBJ2-2
size: NA
D: NA
V: TRBV27
DNA: TGTGCCACCCGCTCCATCAACACCGGGGAGCTGTTTTTT
CDR3: CATRSINTGELFF

J: TRBJ2-7
size: NA
D: NA
V: TRBV7-9
DNA: TGTGCCAGCAGCTCTAATACAGGTCGAGGCGTCGAGCAGTACTTC
CDR3: CASSSNTGRGVEQYF

J: TRBJ2-4
size: NA
D: NA
V: TRBV6-5
DNA: TGTGCCAGCAGTTACGGGGTAGCCAAAAACATTCAGTACTTC
CDR3: CASSYGVAKNIQYF

J: TRBJ2-1
size: few
D: NA
V: TRBV4-2
DNA: TGTGCCAGCAGCCACCCTAGGGCGGATGAGCAGTTCTTC
CDR3: CASSHPRADEQFF

J: TRBJ1-4
size: few
D: TRBD1
V: TRBV7-9
DNA: TGTGCCAGCAGCTTGGGGACAGCTGGGAATGAAAAACTGTTTTTT
CDR3: CASSLGTAGNEKLFF

J: TRBJ2-1
size: NA
D: NA
V: TRBV27
DNA: TGTGCCAGCAGTTTAGCGGGTGACGTGGATGAGCAGTTCTTC
CDR3: CASSLAGDVDEQFF

J: TRBJ2-5
size: few
D: NA
V: TRBV7-9
DNA: TGTGCCAGCAGCTTAGGACAGCTTCAAGAGACCCAGTACTTC
CDR3: CASSLGQLQETQYF

J: TRBJ2-7
size: NA
D: NA
V: TRBV12-3/TRBV12-4
DNA: TGTGCCAGCAGCAGTCCTCACGCCTACGAGCAGTACTTC
CDR3: CASSSPHAYEQYF

J: TRBJ2-3
size: once
D: NA
V: TRBV15
DNA: TGTGCCACCAGCAGAGACTCGGGCACAGATACGCAGTATTTT
CDR3: CATSRDSGTDTQYF

J: TRBJ2-3
size: NA
D: NA
V: TRBV21-1
DNA: TGTGCCAGCAGCATACCAGGGACTAGCGAACGCCGGGGGATAGATACGCAGTATTTT
CDR3: CASSIPGTSERRGIDTQYF

J: TRBJ2-3
size: few
D: NA
V: TRBV27
DNA: TGTGCCAGCAGCCGGACGGTGCCTAGTGTAGCAGATACGCAGTATTTT
CDR3: CASSRTVPSVADTQYF

J: TRBJ2-2
size: few
D: NA
V: TRBV5-1
DNA: TGCGCCAGCAGCTTACAAGGGCGGGAGCTGTTTTTT
CDR3: CASSLQGRELFF

J: TRBJ2-3
size: NA
D: TRBD1
V: TRBV24-1
DNA: TGTGCCACCAGCCAAAGACAGGGGCCAGATACGCAGTATTTT
CDR3: CATSQRQGPDTQYF

J: TRBJ2-3
size: few
D: NA
V: TRBV27
DNA: TGTGCCAGCAGTTTACTCGCATTTGGCACAGATACGCAGTATTTT
CDR3: CASSLLAFGTDTQYF

J: TRBJ2-2
size: NA
D: NA
V: TRBV5-6
DNA: TGTGCCAGCAGCTCCGATATTACGAACACCGGGGAGCTGTTTTTT
CDR3: CASSSDITNTGELFF

J: TRBJ2-7
size: NA
D: NA
V: TRBV7-6
DNA: TGTGCCAGCAGCTTTAGGACGTCAAGCTCCTACGAGCAGTACTTC
CDR3: CASSFRTSSSYEQYF

J: TRBJ2-7
size: NA
D: NA
V: TRBV7-3
DNA: TGTGCCAGCAGCTCCTGGGACGGGCCCTACGAGCAGTACTTC
CDR3: CASSSWDGPYEQYF

J: TRBJ2-5
size: NA
D: NA
V: TRBV10-3
DNA: TGTGCCATCGGGGGGAACCAAGAGACCCAGTACTTC
CDR3: CAIGGNQETQYF

J: TRBJ2-4
size: few
D: NA
V: TRBV7-2
DNA: TGTGCCAGCAGCTTAGGGGGGAACATTCAGTACTTC
CDR3: CASSLGGNIQYF

J: TRBJ2-1
size: few
D: TRBD1
V: TRBV3-1
DNA: TGTGCCAGCAACCACAGGGGGTCCTACAATGAGCAGTTCTTC
CDR3: CASNHRGSYNEQFF

J: TRBJ1-2
size: few
D: NA
V: TRBV6-5
DNA: TGTGCCAGCAGACCGACAGAGGTCTATGGCTACACCTTC
CDR3: CASRPTEVYGYTF

J: TRBJ1-2
size: few
D: NA
V: TRBV7-9
DNA: TGTGCCAGCCGGGCGGGGGCTAATGGCTACACCTTC
CDR3: CASRAGANGYTF

J: TRBJ1-2
size: NA
D: NA
V: TRBV24-1
DNA: TGTGCCACCCAGGTCAGGACGGCGGGGGATGGCTACACCTTC
CDR3: CATQVRTAGDGYTF

J: TRBJ2-7
size: once
D: NA
V: TRBV6-5
DNA: TGTGCCAGCAGTAGACCAGGGTACTACGAGCAGTACTTC
CDR3: CASSRPGYYEQYF

J: TRBJ2-1
size: NA
D: NA
V: TRBV27
DNA: TGTGCCAGCAGTTTCGGGACTGCCCTGGTGAATGAGCAGTTCTTC
CDR3: CASSFGTALVNEQFF

J: TRBJ2-5
size: NA
D: TRBD1
V: TRBV7-8
DNA: TGTGCCAGCAGCTTAGCGGGCAGGGGGCTAGAGACCCAGTACTTC
CDR3: CASSLAGRGLETQYF

J: TRBJ2-2
size: NA
D: TRBD2
V: TRBV24-1
DNA: TGTGCCACCCAGCGGGACGCGAACACCGGGGAGCTGTTTTTT
CDR3: CATQRDANTGELFF

J: TRBJ2-2
size: NA
D: NA
V: TRBV7-8
DNA: TGTGCCAGCAGCTCTCGGGGGAACACCGGGGAGCTGTTTTTT
CDR3: CASSSRGNTGELFF

J: TRBJ2-1
size: NA
D: NA
V: TRBV10-3
DNA: TGTGCCATCATTCGTGTTGGCGGGGCCCTAAGCTCCTACAATGAGCAGTTCTTC
CDR3: CAIIRVGGALSSYNEQFF

J: TRBJ1-2
size: few
D: NA
V: TRBV9
DNA: TGTGCCAGCAGCTCAAACAGCTATGGCTACACCTTC
CDR3: CASSSNSYGYTF